The entry that follows covers one T cell receptor (beta chain) sequence. Its specificity is not known. The protocol was immunoSEQ multiplex PCR, while the TCRdb copy is restricted to in-frame clones and leaves out a portion. Of roughly 140,000 clones listed, over 80% are singletons. The record originates from a study of radiation and T cells in renal cell carcinoma. At the level of the study: Nephrectomy followed 15 Gy stereotactic body radiation by 4 weeks. Notes on the study in general: From baseline, blood top tumor clonotypes peaked at 2 weeks post-radiation.

This CDR3 is built from 16 residues. Trimming cost V 4 bases and J 3 bases, with 15 bases left between them. Germline-derived CDR1 and CDR2 are LNHDA and SQIVND (reference sequence). The time point is: blood 2 weeks post-SBRT. Sample treatment: 15 Gy SBRT to primary tumor, nephrectomy 4 weeks later. Serial blood draws occurred at baseline and 2 and 4 weeks post-SBRT. Sequences were derived from blood, sampled from a patient whose treatment included radiotherapy and nephrectomy. The rearrangement uses TRBV19 and TRBJ1-4; D call uncertain. The clonotype originates from a woman between 45 and 60 years old with renal cell carcinoma. CDR3 bases: TGTGCCAGTAGTAGCCCCCGAGACACGGCTAATGAAAAACTGTTTTTT. This gives the protein CASSSPRDTANEKLFF.